Listed here is a single T cell receptor (beta chain). This clone has just one count. Its antigen remains unidentified. Per-nucleotide qualities are absent, and no much larger clonotype sits a single base away. Library generation was performed with the immunoSEQ multiplex PCR assay. DNA was isolated with Qiagen DNeasy or QIAamp micro DNA kits and TCRB sequenced with the Adaptive Biotechnology human TCRB sequencing kit. Sequencing of TCRB libraries was performed on an Illumina MiSeq. Per the source publication's procedure: The kit provider's software was used to analyze TCRB sequence data, and Fisher's exact test was applied to assess tumor enrichment of clonotype templates. Here the immuneACCESS table is served through TCRdb, limited to in-frame sequences with V and J called. Missing clones are a known gap in these copies; in checked studies unresolved V genes cover under half, and the rest lacks a known reason. From that table come the V and J calls and clone size; the DNA was used to work out D and trimming. The sample has around 4,800 clones on record, around 74% of them singletons. The top ten hold about 16% of the sample.

These data are taken from a study of CD4 T cells in lung cancer (dated by TCRdb to the late 2010s). A note on the overall study: In the study, blood T cells of NSCLC patients were screened for responses to candidate mutation-encoded neoepitopes, and neoantigen-specific CD4+ T-cell clones and TCRs were isolated. Tumor and non-adjacent lung tissue were obtained from a few patients undergoing curative-intent resections for stage I-III non-small cell lung cancer. The resected patients had lung adenocarcinoma or squamous cell carcinoma, were aged 60 to 69 at blood donation, and mostly were former smokers. Before blood donation, patients had received treatments including platinum chemotherapy, and some received nivolumab or pembrolizumab. The frequency of neoantigen-specific clonotypes in tumor resections, non-adjacent lung and cultured T-cell products was tracked by TCRB deep sequencing. What the study reported, not specific to this receptor: Some blood-derived responses might reflect in vitro priming of naive T cells or cross-reactivity rather than memory responses to the cancer.

Including the terminal cysteine and phenylalanine, the CDR3 comprises 16 residues. Solely the CDR3 DNA is kept, with 48 bases framed from the first base. V lost 3 bases and J lost 4 bases, and the count of bases not matched to a germline gene is 11. Taken from the germline V gene (reference sequence), the CDR1 and CDR2 loops are GTSNPN and SVGIG. Recombination connected TRBV30 to TRBJ2-2; the junction holds 7 bases that match TRBD2. The TCR originated in a man aged 55 to 69 with non-small cell lung cancer. The sample consisted of lung tumor tissue. The DNA is as follows: TGTGCCTGGAGATCGGGATGGGGGGGGGTCACCGGGGAGCTGTTTTTT. It translates to CAWRSGWGGVTGELFF.